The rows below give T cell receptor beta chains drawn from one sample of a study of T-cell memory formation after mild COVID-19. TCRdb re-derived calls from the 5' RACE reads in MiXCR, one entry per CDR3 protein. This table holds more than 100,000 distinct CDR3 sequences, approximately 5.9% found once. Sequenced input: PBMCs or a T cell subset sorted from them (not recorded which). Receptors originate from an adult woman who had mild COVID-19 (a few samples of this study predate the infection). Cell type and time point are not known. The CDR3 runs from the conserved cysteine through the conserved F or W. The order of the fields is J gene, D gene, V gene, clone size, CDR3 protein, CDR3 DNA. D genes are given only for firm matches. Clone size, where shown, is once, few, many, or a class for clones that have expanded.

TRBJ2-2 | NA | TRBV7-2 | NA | CASSNGLGAGKNTGELFF | TGTGCCAGCAGCAACGGGCTGGGTGCAGGGAAGAACACCGGGGAGCTGTTTTTT
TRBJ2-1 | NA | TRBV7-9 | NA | CASSRWTGSSYNEQFF | TGTGCCAGCAGCCGTTGGACTGGGAGCTCCTACAATGAGCAGTTCTTC
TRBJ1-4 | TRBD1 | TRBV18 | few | CASSPPGQGEKLFF | TGTGCCAGCTCACCACCGGGACAGGGTGAAAAACTGTTTTTT
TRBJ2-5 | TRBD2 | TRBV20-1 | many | CSATVLLAAEETQYF | TGCAGTGCTACCGTACTACTAGCGGCAGAAGAGACCCAGTACTTC
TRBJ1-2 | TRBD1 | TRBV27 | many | CASRSLPGQGAHYGYTF | TGTGCCAGCAGGTCCTTGCCGGGACAGGGGGCTCACTATGGCTACACCTTC
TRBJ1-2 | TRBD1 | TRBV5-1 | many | CASSLTGGNGYTF | TGCGCCAGCAGCTTGACAGGGGGCAATGGCTACACCTTC
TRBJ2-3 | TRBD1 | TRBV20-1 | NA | CSARRDRSTDTQYF | TGCAGTGCTAGAAGGGACAGGAGCACAGATACGCAGTATTTT
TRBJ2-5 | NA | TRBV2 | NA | CASSENAGTPETQYF | TGTGCCAGCAGTGAAAACGCCGGGACACCAGAGACCCAGTACTTC
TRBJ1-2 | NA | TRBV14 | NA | CASSQQGYYGYTF | TGTGCCAGCAGCCAACAGGGTTACTATGGCTACACCTTC
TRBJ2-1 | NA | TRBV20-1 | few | CSARGSNEQFF | TGCAGTGCTAGAGGCTCGAATGAGCAGTTCTTC
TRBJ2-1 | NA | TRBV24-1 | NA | CATSDPTSGTGNEQFF | TGTGCCACCAGTGACCCTACTAGCGGGACAGGGAATGAGCAGTTCTTC
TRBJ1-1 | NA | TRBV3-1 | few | CASSQGGGSTEAFF | TGTGCCAGCAGCCAAGGAGGGGGTTCCACTGAAGCTTTCTTT
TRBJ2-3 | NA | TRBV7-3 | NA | CASSLNPSVDTQYF | TGTGCCAGCAGCTTAAACCCTTCAGTGGATACGCAGTATTTT
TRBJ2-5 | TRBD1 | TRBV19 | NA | CASRTTGTGRETQYF | TGTGCCAGTAGAACCACCGGGACAGGGAGAGAGACCCAGTACTTC
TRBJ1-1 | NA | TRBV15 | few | CATSRDSALNTEAFF | TGTGCCACCAGCAGAGATTCGGCGCTTAACACTGAAGCTTTCTTT
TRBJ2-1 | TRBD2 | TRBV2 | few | CASSEQLAASYNEQFF | TGTGCCAGCAGTGAACAACTAGCGGCCTCATACAATGAGCAGTTCTTC
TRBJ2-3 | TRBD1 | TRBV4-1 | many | CASSQVGTGMDTQYF | TGCGCCAGCAGCCAAGTTGGGACAGGGATGGATACGCAGTATTTT
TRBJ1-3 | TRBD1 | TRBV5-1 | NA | CASSLGGQLPGNTIYF | TGCGCCAGCAGCTTGGGGGGACAGCTACCTGGAAACACCATATATTTT
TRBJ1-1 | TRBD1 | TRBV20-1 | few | CSAGQGMRSTEAFF | TGCAGTGCTGGACAGGGTATGAGGTCCACTGAAGCTTTCTTT
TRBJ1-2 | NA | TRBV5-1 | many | CASSPGGMDYGYTF | TGCGCCAGCAGCCCTGGGGGTATGGACTATGGCTACACCTTC
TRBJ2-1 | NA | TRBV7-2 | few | CASSAQAGYEQFF | TGTGCCAGCAGCGCCCAGGCAGGGTACGAGCAGTTCTTC
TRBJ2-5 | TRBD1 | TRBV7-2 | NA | CASSLAGGTGPQETQYF | TGTGCCAGCAGCTTAGCGGGCGGGACAGGGCCACAAGAGACCCAGTACTTC
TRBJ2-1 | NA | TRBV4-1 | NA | CASSQLNYEQFF | TGCGCCAGCAGCCAACTAAATTATGAGCAGTTCTTC
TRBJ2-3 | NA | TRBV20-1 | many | CSASRDTQYF | TGCAGTGCTAGCAGAGATACGCAGTATTTT
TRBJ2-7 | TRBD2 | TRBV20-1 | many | CSANPSGSSYEQYF | TGCAGTGCTAATCCTAGCGGGAGCTCCTACGAGCAGTACTTC
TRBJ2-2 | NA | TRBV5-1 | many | CASSLGDPNTGELFF | TGCGCCAGCAGCTTGGGGGACCCGAACACCGGGGAGCTGTTTTTT
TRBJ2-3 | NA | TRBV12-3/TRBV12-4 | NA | CASSPVARQNTDTQYF | TGTGCCAGCAGTCCCGTAGCGCGGCAGAACACAGATACGCAGTATTTT
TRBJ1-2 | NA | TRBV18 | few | CASSPQNGRYGYTF | TGTGCCAGCTCACCACAAAACGGTCGCTATGGCTACACCTTC
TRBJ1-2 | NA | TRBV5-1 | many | CASSSSANYGYTF | TGCGCCAGCAGCTCCTCAGCGAACTATGGCTACACCTTC
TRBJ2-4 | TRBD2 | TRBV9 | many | CASSVGHGGGNIQYF | TGTGCCAGCAGCGTAGGCCATGGGGGGGGAAACATTCAGTACTTC
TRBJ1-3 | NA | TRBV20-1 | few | CSARNRVSGNTIYF | TGCAGTGCTAGAAACAGGGTCTCGGGAAACACCATATATTTT
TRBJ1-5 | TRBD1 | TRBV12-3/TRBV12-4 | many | CASSLWNNRGYYQPQHF | TGTGCCAGCAGTTTGTGGAACAACAGGGGGTACTATCAGCCCCAGCATTTT
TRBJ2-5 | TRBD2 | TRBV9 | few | CASSVSSGGQETQYF | TGTGCCAGCAGCGTCAGTAGCGGGGGTCAAGAGACCCAGTACTTC
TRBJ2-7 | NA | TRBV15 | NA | CATSRDGHSSGVYEQYF | TGTGCCACCAGCAGAGACGGACACTCTAGTGGTGTTTACGAGCAGTACTTC
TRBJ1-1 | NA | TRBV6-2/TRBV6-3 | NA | CASRWGADTEAFF | TGTGCCAGCAGGTGGGGCGCCGACACTGAAGCTTTCTTT
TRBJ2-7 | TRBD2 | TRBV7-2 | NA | CASSPPGGSMNEQYF | TGTGCCAGCAGCCCCCCGGGCGGGAGTATGAACGAGCAGTACTTC
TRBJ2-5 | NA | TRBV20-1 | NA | CSGLASQETQYF | TGCAGTGGCCTAGCGTCCCAAGAGACCCAGTACTTC
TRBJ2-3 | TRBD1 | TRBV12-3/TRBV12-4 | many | CASIRTGGFTDTQYF | TGTGCCAGCATTCGGACAGGGGGGTTCACAGATACGCAGTATTTT
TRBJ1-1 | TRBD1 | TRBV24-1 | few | CATSENRGNTEAFF | TGTGCCACCAGTGAAAACAGGGGGAACACTGAAGCTTTCTTT
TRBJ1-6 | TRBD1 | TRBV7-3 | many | CASSSGTANSPLHF | TGTGCCAGCAGCTCCGGGACAGCCAATTCACCCCTCCACTTT
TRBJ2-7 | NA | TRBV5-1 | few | CASSSVLNYEQYF | TGCGCCAGCAGCTCAGTCCTCAACTACGAGCAGTACTTC
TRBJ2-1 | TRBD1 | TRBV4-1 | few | CASSQDWDRSSYNEQFF | TGCGCCAGCAGCCAAGATTGGGACAGGAGCTCCTACAATGAGCAGTTCTTC
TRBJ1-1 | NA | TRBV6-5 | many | CASSPSRGFGPEAFF | TGTGCCAGCAGTCCGAGCAGGGGTTTTGGCCCTGAAGCTTTCTTT
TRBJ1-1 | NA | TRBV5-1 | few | CASSLENRDTTEAFF | TGCGCCAGCAGCTTGGAAAACAGGGATACCACTGAAGCTTTCTTT
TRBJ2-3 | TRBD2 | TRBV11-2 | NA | CASSLPTSGVTDTQYF | TGTGCCAGCAGCCTACCGACTAGCGGGGTAACAGATACGCAGTATTTT
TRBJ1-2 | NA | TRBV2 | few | CAGYSGEGYGYTF | TGTGCCGGCTACTCGGGGGAGGGCTATGGCTACACCTTC
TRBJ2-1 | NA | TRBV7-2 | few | CASSLAARRRSSYNEQFF | TGTGCCAGCAGCTTAGCGGCGCGCAGGCGCAGCTCCTACAATGAGCAGTTCTTC
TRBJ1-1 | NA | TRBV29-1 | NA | CSVEVAGTEAFF | TGCAGCGTTGAAGTAGCAGGGACTGAAGCTTTCTTT
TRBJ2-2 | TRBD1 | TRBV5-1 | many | CASSLVSGGNTGELFF | TGCGCCAGCAGCTTGGTCTCAGGGGGGAACACCGGGGAGCTGTTTTTT
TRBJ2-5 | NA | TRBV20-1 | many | CSASRARPSQETQYF | TGCAGTGCTAGCCGCGCTAGGCCCAGTCAAGAGACCCAGTACTTC
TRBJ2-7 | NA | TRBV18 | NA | CASSWAPGEQYF | TGTGCCAGCTCTTGGGCCCCAGGGGAGCAGTACTTC
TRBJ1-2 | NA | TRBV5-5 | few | CASSLEADNYGYTF | TGTGCCAGCAGCTTGGAGGCGGATAACTATGGCTACACCTTC
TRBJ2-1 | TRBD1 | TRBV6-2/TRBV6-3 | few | CASLDRASYNEQFF | TGTGCCAGCCTTGACAGGGCCTCCTACAATGAGCAGTTCTTC
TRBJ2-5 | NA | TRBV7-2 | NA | CASTPVAGPQETQYF | TGTGCCAGCACCCCTGTGGCGGGACCCCAAGAGACCCAGTACTTC
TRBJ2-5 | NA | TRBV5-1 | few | CASSITGTIGQETQYF | TGCGCCAGCAGCATCACCGGGACGATAGGCCAAGAGACCCAGTACTTC
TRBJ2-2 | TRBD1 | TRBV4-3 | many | CASSQRGDRNTGELFF | TGCGCCAGCAGCCAAAGAGGGGACAGGAACACCGGGGAGCTGTTTTTT
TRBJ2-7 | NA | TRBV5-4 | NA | CASSLDVGTGQF | TGTGCCAGCAGCTTGGATGTCGGGACGGGTCAATTC